The next 25 T cell receptor beta chains were all read from a single sample in a study of OX40 agonist ivuxolimab in advanced cancers. Sequencing used immunoSEQ multiplex PCR; TCRdb keeps in-frame clones, though not all of them. The sample holds 46,000 or so clones, 89% seen once. Source: CD4+ or CD8+ T cells sorted from blood, taken in a trial of the OX40 agonist ivuxolimab. Receptors originate from an adult with an advanced solid tumor such as melanoma, head and neck, liver or kidney cancer.

The genes are TRBV9 and TRBJ2-1; 10 bases are a match to TRBD2. CDR1 is SGDLS, CDR2 YYNGEE, per germline. V was pared by 4 bases and J by 9 bases, with 10 bases of the junction left unmatched. This CDR3 is 15 amino acids long. The CDR3 loop reads CASSSTSGPQGEQFF. CDR3 sequence (DNA): TGTGCCAGCAGCTCGACTAGCGGGCCTCAGGGTGAGCAGTTCTTC.

V usage is TRBV19 and J usage is TRBJ2-7; 8 nucleotides match TRBD2. The CDR3 covers 13 residues. V dropped 7 bases and J dropped 3; count of bases not matched to a gene: 5. Germline CDR1 is LNHDA and CDR2 is SQIVND (reference sequence). This CDR3 reads CASKAAGVYEQYF. The CDR3 nucleotides are TGTGCCAGTAAGGCAGCGGGAGTCTACGAGCAGTACTTC. The complete variable domain, with remaining parts taken from reference TRBV19 and TRBJ2-7, reads DGGITQSPKYLFRKEGQNVTLSCEQNLNHDAMYWYRQDPGQGLRLIYYSQIVNDFQKGDIAEGYSVSREKKESFPLTVTSAQKNPTAFYLCASKAAGVYEQYFGPGTRLTVT.

J is TRBJ2-1 and V is TRBV27, with 8 bases fitting TRBD2. The germline CDR1 and CDR2 sequences are MNHEY and SMNVEV (reference sequence). With 9 bases clipped from V and 6 bases from J, the junction kept 7 bases outside the gene matches. The CDR3 spans 13 residues. The CDR3 region is CASRAGGFNEQFF. CDR3 DNA: TGTGCCAGTCGGGCGGGGGGTTTCAATGAGCAGTTCTTC.

This chain joins TRBV4-2 and TRBJ2-7; 9 bases map to TRBD2. The ends lost 3 bases at V and 4 bases at J; junction bases unmatched: 7. The CDR3 runs 15 residues. Germline CDR1 reads LGHNA; CDR2 reads YNFKEQ. In nucleotides, the CDR3 is TGTGCCAGCAGCCAGCCCTCGACTAGCGGATACGAGCAGTACTTC. Protein: CASSQPSTSGYEQYF.

The rearrangement links TRBV7-9 to TRBJ2-7; 8 bases align to TRBD2. The V gene's germline CDR1 is SEHNR and CDR2 FQNEAQ (reference sequence). The CDR3 totals 15 residues. Unmatched junction bases numbered 8, after V lost 1 base and J lost 6 bases. The CDR3 loop reads CASSLEAGVGGEQYF. The CDR3 coding sequence is TGTGCCAGCAGCTTAGAAGCGGGGGTCGGAGGCGAGCAGTACTTC. Variable domain in full (rest from reference TRBV7-9 and TRBJ2-7): DTGVSQNPRHKITKRGQNVTFRCDPISEHNRLYWYRQTLGQGPEFLTYFQNEAQLEKSRLLSDRFSAERPKGSFSTLEIQRTEQGDSAMYLCASSLEAGVGGEQYFGPGTRLTVT.

The chain is built from TRBV12-5 and TRBJ1-1; D is ambiguous. The CDR3 has 12 residues. Looked up from germline, CDR1 is LGHNT and CDR2 is FRNRAP. Trimming removed 1 base from V and 8 bases from J, with 8 bases in between. The CDR3 sequence is CASGLGTVEAFF. The CDR3 DNA is TGTGCTAGTGGTTTGGGGACTGTAGAAGCTTTCTTT.

V is TRBV5-1 and J is TRBJ2-2; D not resolved. This CDR3 has 12 amino acids. V was pared by 1 base and J by 7 bases, with 5 bases between. Germline V gene data show CDR1 as SGHRS and CDR2 as YFSETQ. CDR3 nucleotide sequence: TGCGCCAGCAGCTTGTACGTCGGGGAGCTGTTTTTT. Its protein product is CASSLYVGELFF.

This clone was seen once. This chain joins TRBV5-4 and TRBJ1-6, with D possibly TRBD1 on 6 matching bases. V lost 4 bases and J lost 6, with 11 bases in between. The CDR3 is made up of 14 amino acids. Germline CDR1 SGHNT, CDR2 YYREEE (reference sequence). The DNA of the CDR3 is TGTGCCAGCAGCCGAACAGGGAGTAATTCACCCCTCCACTTT. Its translation: CASSRTGSNSPLHF.

The chain employs TRBV7-6 and TRBJ1-1; D might be TRBD1 (6 bases). V was trimmed by 5 bases and J by 3 bases, leaving 19 bases between them. The germline CDR1 and CDR2 sequences are SGHVS and FNYEAQ. The CDR3 runs 16 residues. Here the CDR3 reads CASSHPGDPQDTEAFF. The CDR3 DNA sequence: TGTGCCAGCAGCCATCCAGGGGACCCCCAGGACACTGAAGCTTTCTTT.

The rearrangement links TRBV7-3 to TRBJ2-2, with TRBD2 matching 10 bases. The germline V gene has CDR1 SGHTA and CDR2 FQGTGA. V dropped 0 bases and J dropped 4; count of bases not matched to a gene: 5. The CDR3 runs to 17 residues. CDR3 DNA sequence: TGTGCCAGCAGCTTAACTAGCGGGAGGTCTGTCACCGGGGAGCTGTTTTTT. Protein sequence: CASSLTSGRSVTGELFF.

V and J are TRBV6-1 and TRBJ1-1; D is ambiguous. From germline, CDR1 is MNHNS and CDR2 SASEGT. V lost 3 bases and J 1 base, leaving 6 bases between the germline ends. The CDR3 is 13 amino acids. CDR3 DNA sequence: TGTGCCAGCAGTGAGGAATCGAACACTGAAGCTTTCTTT. The encoded protein is CASSEESNTEAFF.

The J gene is TRBJ1-1, the V gene TRBV29-1, with TRBD1 identical over 8 bases. The CDR3 sequence is 17 residues long. With 0 bases clipped from V and 1 base from J, the junction kept 10 bases outside the gene matches. Germline V lookup: CDR1 SQVTM, CDR2 ANQGSEA. The CDR3 nucleotides are TGCAGCGTTGAAGATAGACAGGGGCCTGCGGAGAACACTGAAGCTTTCTTT. It specifies CSVEDRQGPAENTEAFF.

The chain is built from TRBV6-4 and TRBJ1-2; the match to TRBD1 covers 7 bases. After removal of 8 bases from V and 2 bases from J, the junction contained 2 bases not matched to a gene. The CDR3 length is 12 residues. Germline lookup yields CDR1 MRHNA and CDR2 SNTAGT. CDR3 loop: CASRDRNYGYTF. As DNA, the CDR3 is TGTGCCAGCCGGGACAGAAACTATGGCTACACCTTC.

J is TRBJ1-5 and V is TRBV30, with 9 bases identical to TRBD1. Germline lookup yields CDR1 GTSNPN and CDR2 SVGIG (reference sequence). The V gene end was trimmed by 4 bases and the J gene end by 6 bases; junction bases not matched to a gene: 7. The CDR3 length is 14 residues. Here the CDR3 reads CAWNTGQGTQPQHF. The CDR3 DNA reads as TGTGCCTGGAATACAGGACAGGGGACTCAGCCCCAGCATTTT.

The chain combines TRBV9 with TRBJ1-2; D unclear. V shed 3 bases and J shed 2 bases, with 14 bases lying between them. Germline CDR1 reads SGDLS; CDR2 reads YYNGEE. The CDR3 has 15 amino acids. The CDR3 loop reads CASSAELQPNYGYTF. The DNA for the CDR3 is TGTGCCAGCAGCGCAGAACTACAACCAAACTATGGCTACACCTTC.

The chain carries TRBV27 and TRBJ2-1; D not certain. V was cut by 5 bases and J by 9 bases, with 14 bases left in between. The germline CDR1 and CDR2 sequences are MNHEY and SMNVEV (reference sequence). CDR3 length: 13 amino acids. The CDR3 loop is CASSPRSWGEQFF. The CDR3, as DNA: TGTGCCAGCAGTCCCCGATCTTGGGGTGAGCAGTTCTTC.

The rearrangement joins TRBV19 to TRBJ1-1; D gene uncertain. The germline V gene has CDR1 LNHDA and CDR2 SQIVND (reference sequence). CDR3 length: 15 amino acids. The V gene lost 3 bases and the J gene lost 5 bases, with 16 bases spanning the gap. The CDR3 DNA sequence: TGTGCCAGTAGTATGGGTGCCGAACTTGGTACTGAAGCTTTCTTT. It translates to CASSMGAELGTEAFF. The full variable domain, in which reference TRBV19 and TRBJ1-1 provide the parts outside the CDR3, is DGGITQSPKYLFRKEGQNVTLSCEQNLNHDAMYWYRQDPGQGLRLIYYSQIVNDFQKGDIAEGYSVSREKKESFPLTVTSAQKNPTAFYLCASSMGAELGTEAFFGQGTRLTVV.

The V and J genes are TRBV7-8 and TRBJ2-7; the match to TRBD2 covers 8 bases. J gave up 2 bases and V 1 base, and 4 bases lay outside the gene matches. The CDR3 consists of 15 residues. Germline CDR1 SGHVS, CDR2 FQNEAQ. CDR3 protein: CASSLGAGGAYEQYF. The CDR3 bases are TGTGCCAGCAGCTTAGGCGCGGGAGGCGCCTACGAGCAGTACTTC.

In this sample, this clone turned up once. The chain uses TRBV9 and TRBJ1-3, with 9 bases identical to TRBD1. The CDR3 contains 16 residues. Germline CDR1 SGDLS, CDR2 YYNGEE. Trimming removed 3 bases from V and 0 bases from J; junction bases left unmatched: 4. The CDR3: CASSEGQGLSGNTIYF. In DNA, the CDR3 is TGTGCCAGCAGCGAGGGACAGGGCCTCTCTGGAAACACCATATATTTT.

This clone came up once. The chain uses TRBV11-2 and TRBJ1-2; D gene ambiguous. The germline V gene encodes CDR1 SGHAT and CDR2 FQNNGV. Trimming stripped 7 bases from V and 7 bases from J, with 19 bases between. The CDR3 is 14 amino acids. CDR3 DNA: TGTGCCAGCAACTTCCTCTATGAAACGGGTGGCTACACCTTC. This encodes CASNFLYETGGYTF.

The chain is built from TRBV19 and TRBJ1-1; 9 positions agree with TRBD1. CDR1 and CDR2 from the germline V gene are LNHDA and SQIVND (reference sequence). V gave up 0 bases and J gave up 5 bases; unmatched junction bases: 1. There are 14 residues in the CDR3. CDR3 sequence: CASSIEGQGTEAFF. In DNA form, the CDR3 reads TGTGCCAGTAGTATAGAGGGACAGGGAACTGAAGCTTTCTTT. Full variable domain (remainder filled in from reference TRBV19 and TRBJ1-1): DGGITQSPKYLFRKEGQNVTLSCEQNLNHDAMYWYRQDPGQGLRLIYYSQIVNDFQKGDIAEGYSVSREKKESFPLTVTSAQKNPTAFYLCASSIEGQGTEAFFGQGTRLTVV.

V and J are TRBV6-1 and TRBJ2-4; D unresolved. The V end lost 3 bases, the J end lost 0 bases, and 9 bases lay between the germline ends. The CDR3 is 15 amino acids. Germline V gives CDR1 MNHNS, CDR2 SASEGT. The CDR3 DNA is TGTGCCAGCAGTGAGCGCGGTCTAGCCAAAAACATTCAGTACTTC. Translating it yields CASSERGLAKNIQYF.

V usage is TRBV27 and J usage is TRBJ1-2; a weak D match, TRBD1 (6 bases). Trimming removed 6 bases from V and 4 bases from J, with 12 bases in between. Germline CDR1 is MNHEY and CDR2 is SMNVEV (reference sequence). The CDR3 runs 13 residues. The CDR3 loop reads CASRPTGLYGYTF. In DNA form, the CDR3 reads TGTGCCAGCAGACCGACAGGTCTCTATGGCTACACCTTC.

V usage is TRBV10-3 and J usage is TRBJ1-2; 8 positions match TRBD1. The germline V gene encodes CDR1 ENHRY and CDR2 SYGVKD. The V gene end was trimmed by 6 bases and the J gene end by 6 bases; junction bases not matched to a gene: 12. CDR3 length: 15 amino acids. The CDR3 DNA follows: TGTGCCATCAGCCGGACAGGGCGAATAGGGGATGGCTACACCTTC. This translates into CAISRTGRIGDGYTF.

The chain links TRBV5-6 to TRBJ1-1; 8 bases line up with TRBD1. V lost 2 bases, J lost 2 bases, and 5 bases stayed unmatched. Germline CDR1 is SGHDT and CDR2 is YYEEEE. The CDR3 is made up of 15 amino acids. The chain's CDR3 is CASSFSGTGNTEAFF. The CDR3, as DNA: TGTGCCAGCAGCTTCTCCGGGACAGGTAACACTGAAGCTTTCTTT. The full variable domain, with the rest looked up from reference TRBV5-6 and TRBJ1-1, is DAGVTQSPTHLIKTRGQQVTLRCSPKSGHDTVSWYQQALGQGPQFIFQYYEEEERQRGNFPDRFSGHQFPNYSSELNVNALLLGDSALYLCASSFSGTGNTEAFFGQGTRLTVV.